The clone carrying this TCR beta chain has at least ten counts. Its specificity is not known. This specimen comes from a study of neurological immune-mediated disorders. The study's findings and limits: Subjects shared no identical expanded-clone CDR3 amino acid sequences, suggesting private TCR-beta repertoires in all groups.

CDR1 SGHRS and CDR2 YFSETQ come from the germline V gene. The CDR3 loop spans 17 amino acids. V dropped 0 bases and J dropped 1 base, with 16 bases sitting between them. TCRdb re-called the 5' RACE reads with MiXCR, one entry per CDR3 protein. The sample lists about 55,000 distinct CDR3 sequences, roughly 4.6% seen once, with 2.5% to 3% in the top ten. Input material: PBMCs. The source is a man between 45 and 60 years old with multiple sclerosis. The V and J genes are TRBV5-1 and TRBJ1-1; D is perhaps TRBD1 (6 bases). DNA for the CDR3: TGCGCCAGCAGCTTGGAGGTAGGGTGGGGACAGAACACTGAAGCTTTCTTT. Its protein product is CASSLEVGWGQNTEAFF.